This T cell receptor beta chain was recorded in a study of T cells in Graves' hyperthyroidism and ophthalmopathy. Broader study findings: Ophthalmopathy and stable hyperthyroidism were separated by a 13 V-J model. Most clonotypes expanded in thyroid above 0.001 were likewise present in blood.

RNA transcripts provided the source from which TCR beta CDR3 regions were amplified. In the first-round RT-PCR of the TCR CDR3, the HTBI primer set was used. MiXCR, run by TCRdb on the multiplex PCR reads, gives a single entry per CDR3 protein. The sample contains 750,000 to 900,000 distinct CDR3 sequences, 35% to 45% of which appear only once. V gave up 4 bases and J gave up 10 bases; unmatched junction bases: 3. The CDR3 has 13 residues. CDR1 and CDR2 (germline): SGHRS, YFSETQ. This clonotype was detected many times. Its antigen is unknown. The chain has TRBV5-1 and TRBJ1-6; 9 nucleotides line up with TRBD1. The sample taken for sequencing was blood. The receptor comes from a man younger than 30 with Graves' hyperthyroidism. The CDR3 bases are TGCGCCAGCAGCGAGGACAGGGGCTCACCCCTCCACTTT. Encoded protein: CASSEDRGSPLHF.